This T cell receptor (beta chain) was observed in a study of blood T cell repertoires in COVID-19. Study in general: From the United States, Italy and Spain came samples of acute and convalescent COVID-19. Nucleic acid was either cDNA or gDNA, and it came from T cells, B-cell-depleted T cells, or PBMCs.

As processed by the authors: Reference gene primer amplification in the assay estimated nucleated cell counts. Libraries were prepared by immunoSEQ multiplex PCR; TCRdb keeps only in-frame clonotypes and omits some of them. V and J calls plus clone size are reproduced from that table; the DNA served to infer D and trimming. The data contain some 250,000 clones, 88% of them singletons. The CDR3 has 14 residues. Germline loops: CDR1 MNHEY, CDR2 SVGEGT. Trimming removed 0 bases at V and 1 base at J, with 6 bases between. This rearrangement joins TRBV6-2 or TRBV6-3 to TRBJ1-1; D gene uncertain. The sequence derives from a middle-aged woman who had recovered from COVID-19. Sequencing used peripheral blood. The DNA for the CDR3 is TGTGCCAGCAGTTACTCGACTTCGAACACTGAAGCTTTCTTT. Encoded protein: CASSYSTSNTEAFF.